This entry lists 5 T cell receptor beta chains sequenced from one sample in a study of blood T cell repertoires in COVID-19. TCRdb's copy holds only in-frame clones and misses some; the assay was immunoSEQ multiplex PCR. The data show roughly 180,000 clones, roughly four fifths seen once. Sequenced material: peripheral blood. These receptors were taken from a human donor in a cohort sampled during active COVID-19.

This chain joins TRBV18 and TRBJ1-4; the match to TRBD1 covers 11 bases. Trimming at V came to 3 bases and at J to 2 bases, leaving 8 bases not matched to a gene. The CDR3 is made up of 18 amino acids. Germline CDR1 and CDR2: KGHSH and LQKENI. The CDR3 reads CASSPRTGGLFTNEKLFF. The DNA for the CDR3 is TGTGCCAGCTCACCCCGGACAGGGGGCTTATTTACTAATGAAAAACTGTTTTTT.

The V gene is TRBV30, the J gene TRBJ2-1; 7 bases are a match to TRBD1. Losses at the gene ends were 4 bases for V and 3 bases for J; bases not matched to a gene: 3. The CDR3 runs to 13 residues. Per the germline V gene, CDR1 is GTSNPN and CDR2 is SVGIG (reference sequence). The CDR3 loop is CAWNRGRYNEQFF. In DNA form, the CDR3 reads TGTGCCTGGAACAGGGGTCGCTACAATGAGCAGTTCTTC.

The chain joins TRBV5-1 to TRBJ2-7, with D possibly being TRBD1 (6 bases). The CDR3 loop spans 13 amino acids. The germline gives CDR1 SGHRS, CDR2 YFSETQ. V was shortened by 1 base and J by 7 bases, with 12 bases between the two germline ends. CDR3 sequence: CASSLTGFREQYF. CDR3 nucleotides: TGCGCCAGCAGCTTGACAGGGTTCCGGGAGCAGTACTTC.

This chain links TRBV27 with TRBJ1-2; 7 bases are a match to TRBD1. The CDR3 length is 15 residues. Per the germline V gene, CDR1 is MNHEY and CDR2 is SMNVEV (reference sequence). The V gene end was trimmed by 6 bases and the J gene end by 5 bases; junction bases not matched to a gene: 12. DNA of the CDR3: TGTGCCAGCAGACTTACCGGACAGGCAGGGTATGGCTACACCTTC. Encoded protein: CASRLTGQAGYGYTF.

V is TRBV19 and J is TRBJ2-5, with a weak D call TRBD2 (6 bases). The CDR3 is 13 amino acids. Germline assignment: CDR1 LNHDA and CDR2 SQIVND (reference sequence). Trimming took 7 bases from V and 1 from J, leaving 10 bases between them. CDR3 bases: TGTGCCAGTAACCGGGGGACCCAAGAGACCCAGTACTTC. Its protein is CASNRGTQETQYF.